Shown below are 12 T cell receptor beta chains from a single sample sequenced in a study of Graves' ophthalmopathy and Graves' hyperthyroidism. Amplification targeted the TCR beta CDR3 regions, with RNA transcripts as the source material. The authors performed first-round RT-PCR with HTBI primers and then a second-round multiplex PCR. TCRdb re-called the multiplex PCR reads with MiXCR, one entry per CDR3 protein. The table includes over a million distinct CDR3 sequences, 35% to 40% detected once. Sequenced input: peripheral blood or thyroid tissue (not recorded which). The receptors derive from an adult man with Graves' hyperthyroidism.

As for this clonotype: This clone may be a read error of a much larger clone one base away. The V gene is TRBV7-2, the J gene TRBJ2-5; either TRBD1 or TRBD2 may supply D (6 bases each). There are 15 residues in the CDR3. Germline V gene lookup returns CDR1 SGHTA and CDR2 FQGNSA. V lost 4 bases to trimming and J lost 3 bases, with 15 bases between them. The CDR3 spells CASSYRPGAEETQYF. The DNA for the CDR3 is TGTGCCAGCAGCTACAGGCCGGGGGCGGAAGAGACCCAGTACTTC.

At least ten counts were recorded for this clonotype. The rearrangement links TRBV11-1 to TRBJ2-7, with D unresolved. V gave up 1 base and J gave up 1 base, with 8 bases separating them. The CDR3 sequence is 14 residues long. Per the germline V gene, CDR1 is SGHAT and CDR2 is FQDESV (reference sequence). The CDR3 sequence is CASSLGVFSYEQYF. CDR3 sequence (DNA): TGTGCCAGCAGCTTAGGTGTTTTTTCCTACGAGCAGTACTTC. The full variable domain, with the rest looked up from reference TRBV11-1 and TRBJ2-7, is EAEVAQSPRYKITEKSQAVAFWCDPISGHATLYWYRQILGQGPELLVQFQDESVVDDSQLPKDRFSAERLKGVDSTLKIQPAELGDSAMYLCASSLGVFSYEQYFGPGTRLTVT.

Ten or more counts support this clonotype. V is TRBV13 and J is TRBJ1-6; D is undetermined. From germline, CDR1 is PRHDT and CDR2 FYEKMQ (reference sequence). V was trimmed by 5 bases and J by 8 bases, leaving 13 bases between them. The CDR3 is made up of 14 amino acids. CDR3 amino acids: CASSPRGLDSPLHF. The CDR3 DNA follows: TGTGCCAGCAGCCCGAGAGGACTAGATTCACCCCTCCACTTT.

V usage is TRBV7-2 and J usage is TRBJ2-7, with D unresolved. The V end was cut by 5 bases, the J end by 8 bases, with 19 bases between. CDR3 length: 14 amino acids. The germline CDR1 and CDR2 sequences are SGHTA and FQGNSA. In DNA, the CDR3 is TGTGCCAGCAGCCCCCGGACCCTTCAGCCCCAGCAGTACTTC. It yields the protein CASSPRTLQPQQYF.

CDR3 bases: TGTGCCAGCAGTGAATCCCAAGGGGGGCCACAGGACACTGAAGCTTTCTTT. Its translation is CASSESQGGPQDTEAFF. The rearrangement joins TRBV25-1 to TRBJ1-1; TRBD1 is a possible D gene (6 bases). The germline CDR1 and CDR2 sequences are MGHDK and SYGVNS. The germline V and J ends were trimmed by 1 base and 3 bases, with 18 bases remaining between them. CDR3 size: 17 residues.

The chain carries TRBV11-2 and TRBJ2-2; tentatively, D is TRBD1 or TRBD2 (5 bases each). Trimming cost V 0 bases and J 13 bases, with 12 bases left between them. CDR1 SGHAT and CDR2 FQNNGV come from the germline V gene. The CDR3 spans 13 residues. For the CDR3, the DNA is TGTGCCAGCAGCTTAGAGATGGCAGGGAGGCTGTTTTTT. It encodes CASSLEMAGRLFF.

This clonotype was observed many times. The chain has TRBV5-1 and TRBJ1-2, with TRBD1 identical over 8 bases. This CDR3 is 14 amino acids long. The V and J ends lost 8 bases and 3 bases, in that order; junction bases with no gene match: 9. In germline, CDR1 is SGHRS, CDR2 YFSETQ. The CDR3 nucleotides read TGCGCCAGTTCCCTCAGGGGGCCAGACTATGGCTACACCTTC. Translated, it gives CASSLRGPDYGYTF. Using reference TRBV5-1 and TRBJ1-2 for the parts outside the CDR3, the full variable domain is KAGVTQTPRYLIKTRGQQVTLSCSPISGHRSVSWYQQTPGQGLQFLFEYFSETQRNKGNFPGRFSGRQFSNSRSEMNVSTLELGDSALYLCASSLRGPDYGYTFGSGTRLTVV.

J is TRBJ2-5 and V is TRBV6-5; 11 bases agree with TRBD2. Trimming took 8 bases from V and 7 from J; bases not matched to a gene: 9. Germline lookup yields CDR1 MNHEY and CDR2 SVGAGI. There are 14 residues in the CDR3. DNA for the CDR3: TGTGCCAGCGGACTAGCGGGTGATTGGGGGACCCAGTACTTC. This gives the protein CASGLAGDWGTQYF.

The rearrangement uses TRBV20-1 and TRBJ2-7; 11 nucleotides match TRBD2. Per germline, CDR1 DFQATT and CDR2 SNEGSKA (reference sequence). V dropped 0 bases and J dropped 11; count of bases not matched to a gene: 15. The CDR3 is made up of 16 amino acids. Here the CDR3 reads CSARDETGLAGPAEYF. Written as DNA, the CDR3 is TGCAGTGCTAGAGATGAAACAGGACTAGCGGGTCCCGCGGAGTACTTC.

This clonotype appeared a few times. The chain employs TRBV28 and TRBJ1-1; D might be TRBD1 (6 bases). CDR3 size: 15 residues. Deletions cut 3 bases from V and 5 bases from J, with 16 bases between. CDR1 is MDHEN, CDR2 SYDVKM, per germline. CDR3 nucleotide sequence: TGTGCCAGCAGTTTTGGGGACAAATTGCGGACTGAAGCTTTCTTT. Translation gives CASSFGDKLRTEAFF. Looking up the rest from reference TRBV28 and TRBJ1-1 gives the full variable domain: DVKVTQSSRYLVKRTGEKVFLECVQDMDHENMFWYRQDPGLGLRLIYFSYDVKMKEKGDIPEGYSVSREKKERFSLILESASTNQTSMYLCASSFGDKLRTEAFFGQGTRLTVV.

There are many counts of this clonotype. This chain links TRBV7-9 with TRBJ1-5; TRBD1 agrees at 8 bases. Germline V gene lookup returns CDR1 SEHNR and CDR2 FQNEAQ (reference sequence). V was clipped by 1 base and J by 4 bases; unmatched bases: 3. The CDR3 consists of 15 residues. The CDR3 sequence: CASSLGRTGNQPQHF. CDR3 DNA: TGTGCCAGCAGCTTAGGACGGACAGGGAATCAGCCCCAGCATTTT.

This sequence joins TRBV10-2 and TRBJ2-7; maybe TRBD2 (7 bases). This CDR3 region has 12 residues. Germline CDR1 reads WSHSY; CDR2 reads SAAADI. Trimming pared 7 bases from V and 7 bases from J, leaving 14 bases between. This chain's CDR3 is CASMGGAGEQYF. The CDR3 bases are TGCGCCAGCATGGGGGGGGCGGGGGAGCAGTACTTC.